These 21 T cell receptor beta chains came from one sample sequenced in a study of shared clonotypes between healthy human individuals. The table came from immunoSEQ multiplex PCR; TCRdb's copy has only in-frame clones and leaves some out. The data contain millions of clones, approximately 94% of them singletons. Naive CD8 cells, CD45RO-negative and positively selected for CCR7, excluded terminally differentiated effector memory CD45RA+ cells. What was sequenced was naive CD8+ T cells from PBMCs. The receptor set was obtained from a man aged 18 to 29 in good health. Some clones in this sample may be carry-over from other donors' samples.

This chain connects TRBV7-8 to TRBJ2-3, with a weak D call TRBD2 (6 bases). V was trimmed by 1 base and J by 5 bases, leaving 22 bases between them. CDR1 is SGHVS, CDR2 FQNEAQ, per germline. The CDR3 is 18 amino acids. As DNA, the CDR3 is TGTGCCAGCAGCTTAGGAGCGTCTGGCGGGACCTGGGGAGATACGCAGTATTTT. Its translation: CASSLGASGGTWGDTQYF.

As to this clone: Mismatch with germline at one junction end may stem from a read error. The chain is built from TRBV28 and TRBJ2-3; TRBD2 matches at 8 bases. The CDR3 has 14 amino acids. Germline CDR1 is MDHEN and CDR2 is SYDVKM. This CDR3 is CASRAGRAVDAQYF. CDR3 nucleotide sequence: TGTGCCAGCCGGGCCGGGAGGGCCGTAGATGCGCAGTATTTT.

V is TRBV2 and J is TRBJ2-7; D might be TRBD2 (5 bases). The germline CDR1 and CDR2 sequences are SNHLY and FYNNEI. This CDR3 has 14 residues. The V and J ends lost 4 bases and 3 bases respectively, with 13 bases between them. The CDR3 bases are TGTGCCAGCAGTGGACTACTGACAAACTACGAGCAGTACTTC. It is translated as CASSGLLTNYEQYF.

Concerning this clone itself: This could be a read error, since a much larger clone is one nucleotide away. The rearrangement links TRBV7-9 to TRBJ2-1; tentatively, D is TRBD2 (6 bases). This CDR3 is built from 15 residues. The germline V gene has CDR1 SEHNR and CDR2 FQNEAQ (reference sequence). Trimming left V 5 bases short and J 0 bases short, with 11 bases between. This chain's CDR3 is CASSQDGSSYNEQFF. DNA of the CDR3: TGTGCCAGCAGCCAGGACGGGAGCTCCTACAATGAGCAGTTCTTC.

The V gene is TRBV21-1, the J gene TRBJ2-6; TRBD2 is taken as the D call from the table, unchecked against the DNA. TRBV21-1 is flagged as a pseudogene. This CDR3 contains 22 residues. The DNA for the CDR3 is TGTGCCAGCAGCAAAGTAAAGGGTCGGACTAGCGGGGCAAGCTCTGGGGCCAACGTCCTGACTTTC. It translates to CASSKVKGRTSGASSGANVLTF.

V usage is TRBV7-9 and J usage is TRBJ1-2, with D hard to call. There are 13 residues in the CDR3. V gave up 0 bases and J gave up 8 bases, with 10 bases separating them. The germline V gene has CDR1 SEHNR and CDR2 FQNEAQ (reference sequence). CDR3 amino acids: CASSLAGFEGYTF. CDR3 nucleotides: TGTGCCAGCAGCTTAGCCGGGTTCGAGGGCTACACCTTC.

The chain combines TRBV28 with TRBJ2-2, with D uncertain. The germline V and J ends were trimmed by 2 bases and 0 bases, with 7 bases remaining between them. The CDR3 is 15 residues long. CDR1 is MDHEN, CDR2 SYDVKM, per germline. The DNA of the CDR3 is TGTGCCAGCAGTTTACAGGTCTCGAACACCGGGGAGCTGTTTTTT. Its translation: CASSLQVSNTGELFF.

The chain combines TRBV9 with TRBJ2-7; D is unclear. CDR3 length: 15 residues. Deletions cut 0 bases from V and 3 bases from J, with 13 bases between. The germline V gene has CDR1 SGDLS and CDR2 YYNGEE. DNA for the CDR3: TGTGCCAGCAGCGTAGGGAACAGCCCCCTCTACGAGCAGTACTTC. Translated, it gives CASSVGNSPLYEQYF. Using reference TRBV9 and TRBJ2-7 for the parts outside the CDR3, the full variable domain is DSGVTQTPKHLITATGQRVTLRCSPRSGDLSVYWYQQSLDQGLQFLIQYYNGEERAKGNILERFSAQQFPDLHSELNLSSLELGDSALYFCASSVGNSPLYEQYFGPGTRLTVT.

In nucleotides, the CDR3 is TGTGCCAGCAGTTTATCGTTTGGGGCGCACACCGGGGAGCTGTTTTTT. Its translation: CASSLSFGAHTGELFF. The rearrangement uses TRBV27 and TRBJ2-2; D may be TRBD1 (5 bases). The CDR3 is made up of 16 amino acids. Germline CDR1 MNHEY, CDR2 SMNVEV (reference sequence). The V end lost 0 bases, the J end lost 3 bases, and 11 bases lay between the germline ends.

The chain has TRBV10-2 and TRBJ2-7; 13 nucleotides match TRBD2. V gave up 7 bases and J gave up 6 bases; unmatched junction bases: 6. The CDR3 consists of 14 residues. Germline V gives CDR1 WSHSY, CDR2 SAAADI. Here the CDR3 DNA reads TGCGCCAGCAACGAAGGGACTAGCGGGACCGAGCAGTACTTC. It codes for CASNEGTSGTEQYF.

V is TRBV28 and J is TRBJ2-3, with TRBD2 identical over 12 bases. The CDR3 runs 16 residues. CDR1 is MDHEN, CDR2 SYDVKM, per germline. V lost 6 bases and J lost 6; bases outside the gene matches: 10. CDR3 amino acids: CASSIPLAGGPDTQYF. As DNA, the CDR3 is TGTGCCAGCAGCATACCACTAGCGGGAGGTCCCGATACGCAGTATTTT.

The chain's CDR3 is CASSEGWTRSYYGYTF. In nucleotides, the CDR3 is TGTGCCAGCAGTGAAGGATGGACCCGCAGTTACTATGGCTACACCTTC. The chain uses TRBV6-1 and TRBJ1-2; D gene unclear. The germline V and J ends were trimmed by 1 base and 3 bases, with 15 bases remaining between them. Germline lookup yields CDR1 MNHNS and CDR2 SASEGT. The CDR3 covers 16 residues.

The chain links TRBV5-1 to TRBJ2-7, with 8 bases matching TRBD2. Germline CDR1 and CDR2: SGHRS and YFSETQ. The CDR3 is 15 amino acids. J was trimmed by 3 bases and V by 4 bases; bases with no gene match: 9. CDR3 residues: CASSPGGAGVYEQYF. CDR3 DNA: TGCGCCAGCAGCCCCGGAGGAGCGGGAGTCTACGAGCAGTACTTC.

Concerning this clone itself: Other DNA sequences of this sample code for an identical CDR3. The CDR3 region has the DNA TGTGCCAGCAGCTTGGGTGGGGGCAACTATGGCTACACCTTC. It encodes CASSLGGGNYGYTF. The gene calls are TRBV7-9 and TRBJ1-2; perhaps TRBD1 as D (6 bases). V shed 3 bases and J shed 2 bases, with 10 bases lying between them. The germline V gene has CDR1 SEHNR and CDR2 FQNEAQ (reference sequence). The CDR3 totals 14 residues. Full variable domain (missing parts from reference TRBV7-9 and TRBJ1-2): DTGVSQNPRHKITKRGQNVTFRCDPISEHNRLYWYRQTLGQGPEFLTYFQNEAQLEKSRLLSDRFSAERPKGSFSTLEIQRTEQGDSAMYLCASSLGGGNYGYTFGSGTRLTVV.

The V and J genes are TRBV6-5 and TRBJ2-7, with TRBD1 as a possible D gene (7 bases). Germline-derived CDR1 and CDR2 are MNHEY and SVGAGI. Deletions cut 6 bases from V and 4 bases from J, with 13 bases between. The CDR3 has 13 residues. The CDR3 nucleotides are TGTGCCAGCAGCCCGACAGGGAGGTACGAGCAGTACTTC. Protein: CASSPTGRYEQYF.

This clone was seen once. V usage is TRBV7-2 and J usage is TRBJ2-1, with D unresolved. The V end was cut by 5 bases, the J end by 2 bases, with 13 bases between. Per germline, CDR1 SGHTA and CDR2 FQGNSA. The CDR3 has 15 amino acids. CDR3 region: CASSPDPSAYNEQFF. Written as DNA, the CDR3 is TGTGCCAGCAGCCCGGACCCCTCCGCCTACAATGAGCAGTTCTTC.

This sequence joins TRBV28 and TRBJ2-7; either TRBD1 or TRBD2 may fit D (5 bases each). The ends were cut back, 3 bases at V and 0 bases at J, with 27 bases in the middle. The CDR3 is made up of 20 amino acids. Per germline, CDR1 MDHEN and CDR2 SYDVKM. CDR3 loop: CASSFNLGPRGPRSSYEQYF. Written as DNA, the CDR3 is TGTGCCAGCAGTTTTAATTTGGGGCCCCGCGGGCCGAGGAGCTCCTACGAGCAGTACTTC.

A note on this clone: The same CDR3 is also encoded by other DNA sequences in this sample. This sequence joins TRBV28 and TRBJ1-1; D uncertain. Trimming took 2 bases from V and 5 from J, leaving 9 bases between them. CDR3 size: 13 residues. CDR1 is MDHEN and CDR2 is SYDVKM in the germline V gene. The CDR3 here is CASSLDRGTEAFF. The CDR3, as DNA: TGTGCCAGCAGTTTAGACCGCGGGACTGAAGCTTTCTTT.

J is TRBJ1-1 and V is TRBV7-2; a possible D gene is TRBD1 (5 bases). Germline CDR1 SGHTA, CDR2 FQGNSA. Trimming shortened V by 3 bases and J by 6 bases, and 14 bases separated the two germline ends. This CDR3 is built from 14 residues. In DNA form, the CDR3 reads TGTGCCAGCAGCTTCCCGGCAGGGAGTTCTGAAGCTTTCTTT. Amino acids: CASSFPAGSSEAFF.

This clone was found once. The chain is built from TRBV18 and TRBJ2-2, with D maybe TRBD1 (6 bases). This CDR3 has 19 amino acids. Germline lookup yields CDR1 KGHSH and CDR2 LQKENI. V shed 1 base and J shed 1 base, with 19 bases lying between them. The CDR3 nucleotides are TGTGCCAGCTCACCACGCGACTACCCCCCAGGGGTGAACACCGGGGAGCTGTTTTTT. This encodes CASSPRDYPPGVNTGELFF.

CDR3 coding DNA: TGTGCCAGCAGGCCCGGGACTAGCGTAAGCCACGAGCAGTACTTC. Encoded protein: CASRPGTSVSHEQYF. J is TRBJ2-7 and V is TRBV28; TRBD2 matches 10 bases. The V segment lost 6 bases and the J segment 5 bases; nucleotides outside the gene matches: 10. The germline V gene has CDR1 MDHEN and CDR2 SYDVKM. The CDR3 spans 15 residues.